The TCR beta chain described here comes from a study of T cell responses to AZD1222 COVID-19 vaccine. Broader study findings: Close to half of all spike-specific TCRs reportedly target regions of the variants that are unmutated.

Note on this clone: Its antigen is unidentified.

The table came from immunoSEQ multiplex PCR; TCRdb's copy has only in-frame clones and leaves some out. The sample records around 33,000 clones, about nine tenths being singletons. The receptor comes from an adult in good health. The sample was peripheral blood, taken on day 0 of AZD1222 vaccination.

The CDR3 nucleotides are TGCGCCAGCAGCGCTAGGGGACAGGCGAATAGACTCTATGGCTACACCTTC. It encodes CASSARGQANRLYGYTF. This chain links TRBV4-1 with TRBJ1-2; the match to TRBD1 covers 8 bases. This CDR3 region has 17 residues. CDR1 and CDR2 from the germline V gene are MGHRA and YSYEKL. J was trimmed by 4 bases and V by 5 bases; bases with no gene match: 15.